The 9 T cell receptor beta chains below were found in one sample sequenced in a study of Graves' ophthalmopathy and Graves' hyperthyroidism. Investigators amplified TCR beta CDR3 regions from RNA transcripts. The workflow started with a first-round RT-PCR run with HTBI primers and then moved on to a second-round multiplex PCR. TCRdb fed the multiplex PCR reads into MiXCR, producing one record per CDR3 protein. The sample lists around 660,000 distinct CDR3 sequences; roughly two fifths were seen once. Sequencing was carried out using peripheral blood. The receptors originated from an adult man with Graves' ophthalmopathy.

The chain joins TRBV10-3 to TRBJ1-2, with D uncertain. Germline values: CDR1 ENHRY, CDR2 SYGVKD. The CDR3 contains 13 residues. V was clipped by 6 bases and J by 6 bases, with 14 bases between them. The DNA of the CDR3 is TGTGCCATCAGCAGTGCTGGCTCGGATGGCTACACCTTC. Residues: CAISSAGSDGYTF.

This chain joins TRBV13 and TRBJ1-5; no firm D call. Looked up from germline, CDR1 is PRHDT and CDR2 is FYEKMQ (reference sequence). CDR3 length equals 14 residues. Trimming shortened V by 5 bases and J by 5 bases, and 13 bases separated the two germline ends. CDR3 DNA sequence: TGTGCCAGCAGCAACCGGGTCTTATATCAGCCCCAGCATTTT. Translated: CASSNRVLYQPQHF. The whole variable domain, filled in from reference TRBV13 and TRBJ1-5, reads AAGVIQSPRHLIKEKRETATLKCYPIPRHDTVYWYQQGPGQDPQFLISFYEKMQSDKGSIPDRFSAQQFSDYHSELNMSSLELGDSALYFCASSNRVLYQPQHFGDGTRLSIL.

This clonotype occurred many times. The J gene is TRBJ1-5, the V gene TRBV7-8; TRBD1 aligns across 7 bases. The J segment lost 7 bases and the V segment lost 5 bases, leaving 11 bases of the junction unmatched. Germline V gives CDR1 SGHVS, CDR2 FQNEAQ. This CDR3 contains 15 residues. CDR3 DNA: TGTGCCAGCAGCGCGGACAGGTGGAAGAGGCAGCCCCAGCATTTT. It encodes CASSADRWKRQPQHF.

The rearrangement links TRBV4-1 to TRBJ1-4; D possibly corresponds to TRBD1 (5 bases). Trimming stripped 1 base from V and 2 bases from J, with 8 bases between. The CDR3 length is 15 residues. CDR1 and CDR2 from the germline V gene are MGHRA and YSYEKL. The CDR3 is CASSQGGVTNEKLFF. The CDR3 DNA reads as TGCGCCAGCAGCCAAGGAGGGGTCACTAATGAAAAACTGTTTTTT.

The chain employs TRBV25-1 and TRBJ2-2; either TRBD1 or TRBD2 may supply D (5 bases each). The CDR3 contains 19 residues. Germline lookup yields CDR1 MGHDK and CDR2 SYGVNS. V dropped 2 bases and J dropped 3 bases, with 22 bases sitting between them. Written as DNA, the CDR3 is TGTGCCAGCAGTGAAGCCCGGGATGGCCCCCAGGGAGACACCGGGGAGCTGTTTTTT. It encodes CASSEARDGPQGDTGELFF.

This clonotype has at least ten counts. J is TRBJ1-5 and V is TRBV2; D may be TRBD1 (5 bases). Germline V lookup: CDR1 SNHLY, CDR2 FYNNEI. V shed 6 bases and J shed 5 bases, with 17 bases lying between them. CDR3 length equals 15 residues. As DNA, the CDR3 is TGTGCCAGCAGCGGGATCAGGGATAAAGATCAGCCCCAGCATTTT. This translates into CASSGIRDKDQPQHF.

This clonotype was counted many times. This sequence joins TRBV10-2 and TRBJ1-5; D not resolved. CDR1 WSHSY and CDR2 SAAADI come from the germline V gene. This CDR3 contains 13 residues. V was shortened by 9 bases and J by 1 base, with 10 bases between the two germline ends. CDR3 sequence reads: CASVEASNQPQHF. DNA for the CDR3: TGCGCCAGTGTTGAAGCGAGCAATCAGCCCCAGCATTTT.

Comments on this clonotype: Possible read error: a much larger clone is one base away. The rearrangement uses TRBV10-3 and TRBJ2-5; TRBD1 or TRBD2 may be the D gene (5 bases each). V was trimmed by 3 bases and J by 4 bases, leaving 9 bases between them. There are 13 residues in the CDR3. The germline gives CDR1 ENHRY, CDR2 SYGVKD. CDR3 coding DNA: TGTGCCATCAGTGAAGGGGACGGAGAGACCCAGTACTTC. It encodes CAISEGDGETQYF.

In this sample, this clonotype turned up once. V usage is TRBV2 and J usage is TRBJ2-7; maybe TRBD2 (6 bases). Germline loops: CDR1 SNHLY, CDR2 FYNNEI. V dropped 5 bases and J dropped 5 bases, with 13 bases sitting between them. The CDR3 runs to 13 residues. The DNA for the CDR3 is TGTGCCAGCAGTCAGGGCGGGGCCGACGAGCAGTACTTC. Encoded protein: CASSQGGADEQYF.